This T cell receptor (beta chain) was identified during a study of cytomegalovirus exposure and HLA in healthy donors. This clone showed up just once. Donors were ostensibly healthy at sampling, although undocumented immune exposures were probable. The PCR ran on 60 Vbeta and 13 Jbeta primers. Only in-frame clones appear in the TCRdb table, and some are missing; sequencing was by immunoSEQ multiplex PCR. The data show around 150,000 clones, about 81% seen once. The source is a woman aged 50 to 65 in good health and CMV-seropositive. Sequenced material: PBMCs.

CDR3 loop: CASSFRTSGRAFYYEQYF. CDR3 nucleotides: TGTGCCAGCAGTTTCCGGACTAGCGGGCGAGCCTTTTACTACGAGCAGTACTTC. The rearrangement links TRBV27 to TRBJ2-7; 11 bases are shared with TRBD2. V lost 3 bases to trimming and J lost 3 bases; unmatched junction nucleotides: 13. Germline V CDR1 and CDR2: MNHEY, SMNVEV (reference sequence). The CDR3 length is 18 residues.